A single sample gave rise to the 18 T cell receptor beta chains below, sequenced in a study of immune evolution from preneoplasia to lung adenocarcinoma. Clones were sequenced by immunoSEQ multiplex PCR, and TCRdb holds only the in-frame ones, with some missing. The sample lists 7,000 or so clones, around 77% occurring once. The sample comprised FFPE adjacent normal lung tissue. These receptors were obtained from a person aged 65 to 85 with lung adenocarcinoma.

The chain recombines TRBV7-9 with TRBJ2-5; a weak D match, TRBD1 (5 bases). This CDR3 has 15 amino acids. Per germline, CDR1 SEHNR and CDR2 FQNEAQ (reference sequence). Between the trimmed V and J ends, which lost 5 bases and 3 bases, there was a span of 16 bases. The CDR3 DNA follows: TGTGCCAGCAGCCAGGGAAGGTTGGTCGAAGAGACCCAGTACTTC. Translated: CASSQGRLVEETQYF.

V gene TRBV28 combines with J gene TRBJ1-5, with D perhaps matching TRBD1 (6 bases). Deletions cut 9 bases from V and 16 bases from J, with 19 bases between. The CDR3 is 11 residues long. Per germline, CDR1 MDHEN and CDR2 SYDVKM. CDR3 sequence (DNA): TGTGCCAGGGGTTGGGGGGGCGCAAAACATTTT. It yields the protein CARGWGGAKHF.

V is TRBV28 and J is TRBJ1-5, with 7 bases matching TRBD1. J lost 0 bases, V lost 2 bases, and 7 bases had no gene match. Germline lookup yields CDR1 MDHEN and CDR2 SYDVKM. The CDR3 extends over 17 amino acids. CDR3 sequence reads: CASSLGTEFYSNQPQHF. For the CDR3, the DNA is TGTGCCAGCAGTTTAGGGACAGAGTTTTATAGCAATCAGCCCCAGCATTTT. The whole variable domain, filled in from reference TRBV28 and TRBJ1-5, reads DVKVTQSSRYLVKRTGEKVFLECVQDMDHENMFWYRQDPGLGLRLIYFSYDVKMKEKGDIPEGYSVSREKKERFSLILESASTNQTSMYLCASSLGTEFYSNQPQHFGDGTRLSIL.

In this sample, this clone is medium-sized. The CDR3 bases are TGCACCAGCAGCCAAGATAACATGGTCGAGGGGAAAGCTAACTATGGCTACACCTTC. This codes for CTSSQDNMVEGKANYGYTF. The chain is built from TRBV1 and TRBJ1-2. TRBV1 is noted as a pseudogene. The CDR3 is made up of 19 amino acids.

V gene TRBV9 combines with J gene TRBJ2-3, with 9 positions matching TRBD2. CDR3 length: 16 residues. Germline CDR1 reads SGDLS; CDR2 reads YYNGEE. J was trimmed by 5 bases and V by 0 bases; bases with no gene match: 7. CDR3 in amino acids: CASSVGGGAGRDTQYF. CDR3 nucleotides: TGTGCCAGCAGCGTAGGCGGGGGGGCGGGGAGAGATACGCAGTATTTT.

This clone was seen more than once but under ten times. The J gene is TRBJ2-7, the V gene TRBV5-4, with D maybe TRBD2 (5 bases). The germline V and J ends were trimmed by 0 bases and 2 bases, with 9 bases remaining between them. The CDR3 runs 14 residues. The V gene's germline CDR1 is SGHNT and CDR2 YYREEE (reference sequence). In DNA form, the CDR3 reads TGTGCCAGCAGCTTGGCCGAGGGAACCTACGAGCAGTACTTC. Translation gives CASSLAEGTYEQYF. Combining the CDR3 with reference TRBV5-4 and TRBJ2-7 gives the whole variable domain ETGVTQSPTHLIKTRGQQVTLRCSSQSGHNTVSWYQQALGQGPQFIFQYYREEENGRGNFPPRFSGLQFPNYSSELNVNALELDDSALYLCASSLAEGTYEQYFGPGTRLTVT.

The V gene is TRBV5-1, the J gene TRBJ1-1; TRBD1 is a possible D gene (5 bases). The ends were cut back, 4 bases at V and 4 bases at J, with 11 bases in the middle. Germline-derived CDR1 and CDR2 are SGHRS and YFSETQ. The CDR3 consists of 13 residues. CDR3 in amino acids: CASSRAGGTEAFF. As DNA, the CDR3 is TGCGCCAGCAGCCGGGCTGGGGGCACTGAAGCTTTCTTT.

The chain combines TRBV11-2 with TRBJ1-1; D remains ambiguous. The V gene lost 5 bases and the J gene lost 4 bases, with 11 bases spanning the gap. The germline V gene has CDR1 SGHAT and CDR2 FQNNGV. The CDR3 spans 13 residues. The CDR3 sequence: CASSPRRGTEAFF. In DNA, the CDR3 is TGTGCCAGCAGCCCCCGCCGGGGCACTGAAGCTTTCTTT.

In the case of this clone: The sample has other DNA sequences that encode this CDR3 too. The chain has TRBV7-3 and TRBJ1-6; D unclear. Germline assignment: CDR1 SGHTA and CDR2 FQGTGA. The V gene lost 0 bases and the J gene lost 7 bases, with 4 bases spanning the gap. This CDR3 comprises 13 residues. CDR3 in amino acids: CASSLTVNSPLHF. In DNA form, the CDR3 reads TGTGCCAGCAGCTTAACGGTCAATTCACCCCTCCACTTT. The full variable domain, in which reference TRBV7-3 and TRBJ1-6 provide the parts outside the CDR3, is GAGVSQTPSNKVTEKGKYVELRCDPISGHTALYWYRQSLGQGPEFLIYFQGTGAADDSGLPNDRFFAVRPEGSVSTLKIQRTERGDSAVYLCASSLTVNSPLHFGNGTRLTVT.

This clone was recorded a few times. The genes are TRBV6-5 and TRBJ1-3; D unclear. The germline V gene encodes CDR1 MNHEY and CDR2 SVGAGI. The CDR3 loop spans 14 amino acids. V lost 6 bases to trimming and J lost 0 bases, with 9 bases between them. The CDR3 nucleotides read TGTGCCAGCAGGGGAGAACTCTCTGGAAACACCATATATTTT. It is translated as CASRGELSGNTIYF.

The chain joins TRBV4-1 to TRBJ1-2; D is perhaps TRBD1 (5 bases). Germline-derived CDR1 and CDR2 are MGHRA and YSYEKL. The CDR3 has 16 amino acids. V lost 1 base and J lost 4, with 16 bases in between. The CDR3 protein is CASSQVQGGSPYGYTF. The CDR3 nucleotides read TGCGCCAGCAGCCAAGTTCAGGGTGGCAGCCCCTATGGCTACACCTTC.

A remark on this clone: This clone may be a read error of a much larger clone one base away. The DNA of the CDR3 is TGTGCCAGCAGTAGCCAAAGTGGGGCAGATATGCAGTATTTT. Protein product: CASSSQSGADMQYF. The gene calls are TRBV6-1 and TRBJ2-3; TRBD1 might be the D (5 bases). The CDR3 runs to 14 residues. Germline V gives CDR1 MNHNS, CDR2 SASEGT.

J is TRBJ2-2 and V is TRBV7-6; a possible D gene is TRBD2 (6 bases). With 5 bases removed from V and 5 bases from J, the gap between germline ends came to 15 bases. Germline lookup yields CDR1 SGHVS and CDR2 FNYEAQ. This CDR3 is built from 15 residues. The CDR3: CASSGTGGWTGELFF. CDR3 sequence (DNA): TGTGCCAGCAGCGGGACCGGGGGTTGGACCGGGGAGCTGTTTTTT.

The chain combines TRBV11-3 with TRBJ2-7; unclear D gene. V shed 1 base and J shed 5 bases, with 15 bases lying between them. The CDR3 loop spans 15 amino acids. Germline V CDR1 and CDR2: SGHNT, YENEEA. The CDR3 is CASSLGMGSTDEQYF. CDR3 nucleotide sequence: TGTGCCAGCAGCTTAGGCATGGGTAGTACGGACGAGCAGTACTTC.

This chain links TRBV9 with TRBJ1-2; D is unresolved. CDR3 length: 13 residues. Germline CDR1 reads SGDLS; CDR2 reads YYNGEE. V lost 3 bases and J 1 base, leaving 7 bases between the germline ends. As DNA, the CDR3 is TGTGCCAGCAGCGAGGGCCTTAACTATGGCTACACCTTC. Its translation: CASSEGLNYGYTF. The variable domain in full, completed from reference TRBV9 and TRBJ1-2, reads DSGVTQTPKHLITATGQRVTLRCSPRSGDLSVYWYQQSLDQGLQFLIQYYNGEERAKGNILERFSAQQFPDLHSELNLSSLELGDSALYFCASSEGLNYGYTFGSGTRLTVV.

The V call is TRBV5-1, the J call TRBJ2-6; no clear D gene. The V and J ends lost 2 bases and 0 bases respectively, with 12 bases between them. The CDR3 contains 17 residues. CDR1 is SGHRS and CDR2 is YFSETQ in the germline V gene. CDR3 nucleotide sequence: TGCGCCAGCAGCTTTGATAGGGCTAGCTCTGGGGCCAACGTCCTGACTTTC. This codes for CASSFDRASSGANVLTF. Looking up the rest from reference TRBV5-1 and TRBJ2-6 gives the full variable domain: KAGVTQTPRYLIKTRGQQVTLSCSPISGHRSVSWYQQTPGQGLQFLFEYFSETQRNKGNFPGRFSGRQFSNSRSEMNVSTLELGDSALYLCASSFDRASSGANVLTFGAGSRLTVL.

The rearrangement uses TRBV27 and TRBJ2-3; D is uncertain. V was trimmed by 5 bases and J by 0 bases, leaving 12 bases between them. The CDR3 is made up of 15 amino acids. Germline V gene lookup returns CDR1 MNHEY and CDR2 SMNVEV (reference sequence). In DNA, the CDR3 is TGTGCCAGCAGTCCATCGACACTAAGCACAGATACGCAGTATTTT. Its protein product is CASSPSTLSTDTQYF.

The CDR3 DNA reads TGTGCCTGGACGGCGACAGGGGAGTACAATGAGCAGTTCTTC. It yields the protein CAWTATGEYNEQFF. V and J are TRBV30 and TRBJ2-1, with 8 bases identical to TRBD1. Germline CDR1 is GTSNPN and CDR2 is SVGIG (reference sequence). V was pared by 4 bases and J by 4 bases, with 6 bases of the junction left unmatched. The CDR3 has 14 residues.